One and the same sample provided the 30 T cell receptor beta chains below, sequenced in a study of vaccination and CD4 T cells after COVID-19. Their antigens remain unidentified. Oncomine TCR Beta short-read sequencing was applied to DNA from cultured CD4+ T cells. MiXCR was run by TCRdb on the PCR reads, yielding one entry per CDR3 protein. Among around 9,300 distinct CDR3 sequences listed, around 18% were seen once. Sample treatment: roughly nine-day PBMC culture with coronavirus spike peptide pools or control peptides (ViraFEST assay). The sequenced sample was CD4+ T cells from blood, cultured in vitro, obtained after SARS-CoV-2 vaccination. These receptors were collected from a human donor who had recovered from COVID-19.

The gene calls are TRBV28 and TRBJ1-2; 9 positions match TRBD1. With V trimmed by 5 bases and J by 6 bases, 10 bases remained unmatched. CDR1 is MDHEN and CDR2 is SYDVKM in the germline V gene. The CDR3 has 15 residues. For the CDR3, the DNA is TGTGCCAGCAGTACGGCTACGACAGGGGGACATGGCTACACCTTC. It translates to CASSTATTGGHGYTF.

This clonotype is labeled medium-sized. The genes are TRBV7-2 and TRBJ2-3, with D perhaps TRBD2 (6 bases). V shed 5 bases and J shed 0 bases, with 12 bases lying between them. Per the germline V gene, CDR1 is SGHTA and CDR2 is FQGNSA. The CDR3 length is 15 residues. CDR3 region: CASSPDYTSTDTQYF. The CDR3 nucleotides read TGTGCCAGCAGCCCGGACTACACTAGCACAGATACGCAGTATTTT.

A word on this clonotype: A much larger clone differs from this one at a single base, so this may be a read error. The chain joins TRBV6-1 to TRBJ2-7, with TRBD2 matching over 12 bases. CDR1 is MNHNS, CDR2 SASEGT, per germline. The CDR3 loop spans 15 amino acids. CDR3 protein: CTSRQTSGSPHEQYF. The DNA for the CDR3 is TGTACCAGCAGGCAGACTAGCGGGAGTCCCCACGAGCAGTACTTC.

The rearrangement joins TRBV4-2 to TRBJ1-1, with 8 bases aligning to TRBD1. Trimming removed 4 bases from V and 5 bases from J; junction bases left unmatched: 9. Germline CDR1 and CDR2: LGHNA and YNFKEQ. The CDR3 has 15 residues. As DNA, the CDR3 is TGTGCCAGCAGCCCACAAACAGGGGGTAGTACTGAAGCTTTCTTT. Protein product: CASSPQTGGSTEAFF.

This clonotype was found a few times. The gene calls are TRBV12-3 or TRBV12-4 and TRBJ2-1; 12 bases are shared with TRBD2. The V gene end was trimmed by 3 bases and the J gene end by 7 bases; junction bases not matched to a gene: 7. The CDR3 is made up of 16 amino acids. CDR3 residues: CASSFPSGGAGNEQFF. For the CDR3, the DNA is TGTGCCAGCAGTTTCCCTAGCGGGGGGGCGGGAAATGAGCAGTTCTTC.

V gene TRBV4-1 combines with J gene TRBJ2-1, with 8 bases lining up with TRBD1. The germline gives CDR1 MGHRA, CDR2 YSYEKL. The J segment lost 4 bases and the V segment lost 1 base, leaving 12 bases of the junction unmatched. This CDR3 is built from 18 residues. CDR3 in amino acids: CASSQADRGSSSYNEQFF. CDR3 nucleotide sequence: TGCGCCAGCAGCCAAGCAGACAGGGGAAGTTCCTCATACAATGAGCAGTTCTTC.

A few counts support this clonotype. The V gene is TRBV5-1, the J gene TRBJ2-7; no clear D gene. The CDR3 is 14 residues long. The V gene lost 0 bases and the J gene lost 0 bases, with 7 bases spanning the gap. The germline gives CDR1 SGHRS, CDR2 YFSETQ. The CDR3: CASSLDPSSYEQYF. DNA of the CDR3: TGCGCCAGCAGCTTGGATCCCAGCTCCTACGAGCAGTACTTC. The full variable domain, completed using reference TRBV5-1 and TRBJ2-7, is KAGVTQTPRYLIKTRGQQVTLSCSPISGHRSVSWYQQTPGQGLQFLFEYFSETQRNKGNFPGRFSGRQFSNSRSEMNVSTLELGDSALYLCASSLDPSSYEQYFGPGTRLTVT.

The chain is built from TRBV5-1 and TRBJ1-3; D gene unclear. Trimming shortened V by 0 bases and J by 0 bases, and 10 bases separated the two germline ends. Germline-derived CDR1 and CDR2 are SGHRS and YFSETQ. The CDR3 is made up of 16 amino acids. The CDR3 region has the DNA TGCGCCAGCAGCTTGGGTTGGGGAAGCTCTGGAAACACCATATATTTT. Translation gives CASSLGWGSSGNTIYF.

The gene calls are TRBV19 and TRBJ1-5, with 8 bases identical to TRBD1. The CDR3 consists of 15 residues. Germline V gene lookup returns CDR1 LNHDA and CDR2 SQIVND (reference sequence). Trimming at V came to 6 bases and at J to 6 bases, leaving 10 bases not matched to a gene. The CDR3 coding sequence is TGTGCCAGTAGATCAGACAGGGGCGGAGGTCAGCCCCAGCATTTT. This gives the protein CASRSDRGGGQPQHF.

Of note for this clonotype: A junction end diverges from the germline sequence, so it may reflect a read error. This sequence joins TRBV18 and TRBJ2-1, with 9 bases matching TRBD2. This CDR3 is 16 amino acids long. CDR1 KGHSH and CDR2 LQKENI come from the germline V gene. The CDR3 protein is CASPPQGTSTYNEQFF. In DNA, the CDR3 is TGTGCCAGCCCACCACAGGGGACTAGCACCTACAATGAGCAGTTCTTC.

Sample share makes this clonotype medium-sized. This chain joins TRBV20-1 and TRBJ2-3; D uncertain. From germline, CDR1 is DFQATT and CDR2 SNEGSKA (reference sequence). The CDR3 runs 13 residues. The V end was cut by 3 bases, the J end by 6 bases, with 13 bases between. The CDR3 sequence is CSASRLPRDTQYF. As DNA, the CDR3 is TGCAGTGCTAGCCGTCTTCCACGGGATACGCAGTATTTT.

This clonotype has just a few counts. The chain joins TRBV20-1 to TRBJ2-1, with a tentative D call TRBD2 (6 bases). Germline CDR1 reads DFQATT; CDR2 reads SNEGSKA (reference sequence). Trimming left V 4 bases short and J 4 bases short, with 17 bases between. The CDR3 has 15 amino acids. The CDR3 DNA reads as TGCAGTGCTACCTCGAAGGGCGGGAATTACAATGAGCAGTTCTTC. This sequence encodes CSATSKGGNYNEQFF.

This clonotype is judged medium-sized. The chain links TRBV20-1 to TRBJ2-5; D gene ambiguous. This CDR3 comprises 10 residues. The germline CDR1 and CDR2 sequences are DFQATT and SNEGSKA (reference sequence). V was pared by 8 bases and J by 2 bases, with 6 bases between. The CDR3: CSNGQETQYF. Written as DNA, the CDR3 is TGCAGTAACGGACAAGAGACCCAGTACTTC.

The chain joins TRBV29-1 to TRBJ2-3; D remains unclear. Germline-derived CDR1 and CDR2 are SQVTM and ANQGSEA. The CDR3 has 14 amino acids. Trimming cost V 4 bases and J 0 bases, with 11 bases left between them. The DNA for the CDR3 is TGCAGCGTTGGTTCGAGCAGTAGCACAGATACGCAGTATTTT. Translated, it gives CSVGSSSSTDTQYF.

This clonotype has more than one count but fewer than ten. The rearrangement uses TRBV29-1 and TRBJ2-7; 7 bases fit TRBD1. V was clipped by 7 bases and J by 2 bases; unmatched bases: 5. The CDR3 is 12 residues long. The V gene's germline CDR1 is SQVTM and CDR2 ANQGSEA. CDR3 nucleotide sequence: TGCAGCGGCGGACAGGACACCTACGAGCAGTACTTC. Encoded protein: CSGGQDTYEQYF.

This clonotype was counted a few times. This rearrangement joins TRBV20-1 to TRBJ1-1, with D perhaps matching TRBD1 (6 bases). Germline V gene lookup returns CDR1 DFQATT and CDR2 SNEGSKA (reference sequence). The CDR3 has 13 amino acids. V lost 0 bases to trimming and J lost 10 bases, with 15 bases between them. The CDR3: CSARDWQGQSAFF. Here the CDR3 DNA reads TGCAGTGCTAGAGATTGGCAGGGACAATCAGCTTTCTTT.

Judged by abundance, this clonotype is medium-sized. The V and J genes are TRBV7-2 and TRBJ2-3; no reliable D call. The CDR3 runs 13 residues. Trimming took off 5 bases at V and 4 bases at J, with 10 bases between the two ends. CDR1 is SGHTA and CDR2 is FQGNSA in the germline V gene. CDR3 coding DNA: TGTGCCAGCAGCGTGATGGGTCCAGATACGCAGTATTTT. Encoded protein: CASSVMGPDTQYF.

This clonotype is categorized as medium-sized. This chain connects TRBV19 to TRBJ1-2, with 7 nucleotides matching TRBD1. The germline V gene encodes CDR1 LNHDA and CDR2 SQIVND (reference sequence). The CDR3 has 14 residues. V lost 1 base and J lost 4; bases outside the gene matches: 3. In nucleotides, the CDR3 is TGTGCCAGTAGTATAGGGGGACAGCTCTATGGCTACACCTTC. This gives the protein CASSIGGQLYGYTF.

This clonotype qualifies as medium-sized (0.01 to 0.1%). The chain employs TRBV20-1 and TRBJ1-5, with D possibly TRBD1 on 5 matching bases. This CDR3 region has 14 residues. V gave up 7 bases and J gave up 5 bases, with 18 bases separating them. Germline-derived CDR1 and CDR2 are DFQATT and SNEGSKA (reference sequence). The CDR3 is CSVGDRDFDQPQHF. CDR3 DNA sequence: TGCAGTGTTGGGGACCGGGACTTCGATCAGCCCCAGCATTTT.

Many counts were recorded for this clonotype. This chain uses TRBV11-1 with TRBJ2-5; D gene unclear. The CDR3 contains 14 residues. Germline-derived CDR1 and CDR2 are SGHAT and FQDESV (reference sequence). V dropped 1 base and J dropped 4 bases, with 10 bases sitting between them. The CDR3 coding sequence is TGTGCCAGCAGCTTAGAAGTGAGAGGAGAGACCCAGTACTTC. Its protein is CASSLEVRGETQYF. Together with reference TRBV11-1 and TRBJ2-5, the CDR3 gives the full variable domain: EAEVAQSPRYKITEKSQAVAFWCDPISGHATLYWYRQILGQGPELLVQFQDESVVDDSQLPKDRFSAERLKGVDSTLKIQPAELGDSAMYLCASSLEVRGETQYFGPGTRLLVL.

The chain couples TRBV19 to TRBJ2-1, with TRBD2 matching 11 bases. The CDR3 has 13 residues. Losses at the gene ends were 7 bases for V and 4 bases for J; bases not matched to a gene: 0. CDR1 and CDR2 from the germline V gene are LNHDA and SQIVND (reference sequence). DNA for the CDR3: TGTGCCAGTACTAGCGGGGGGTACAATGAGCAGTTCTTC. The encoded protein is CASTSGGYNEQFF. The whole variable domain, remainder taken from reference TRBV19 and TRBJ2-1, is DGGITQSPKYLFRKEGQNVTLSCEQNLNHDAMYWYRQDPGQGLRLIYYSQIVNDFQKGDIAEGYSVSREKKESFPLTVTSAQKNPTAFYLCASTSGGYNEQFFGPGTRLTVL.

This clonotype was detected a few times. The CDR3 loop is CASSLKGGSYEQYF. The CDR3 nucleotides read TGTGCCAGCAGCTTAAAAGGGGGCTCCTACGAGCAGTACTTC. The rearrangement uses TRBV11-3 and TRBJ2-7; possibly TRBD1 for D (6 bases). Trimming removed 2 bases at V and 0 bases at J, with 8 bases between. Germline V gene data show CDR1 as SGHNT and CDR2 as YENEEA. This CDR3 is built from 14 residues.

The rearrangement joins TRBV19 to TRBJ1-5; 7 nucleotides align to TRBD1. This CDR3 spans 16 amino acids. J was trimmed by 0 bases and V by 7 bases; bases with no gene match: 9. Germline CDR1 LNHDA, CDR2 SQIVND (reference sequence). CDR3 residues: CASTPLGQISNQPQHF. The CDR3 nucleotides are TGTGCCAGTACCCCGTTGGGACAGATTAGCAATCAGCCCCAGCATTTT.

V and J are TRBV2 and TRBJ2-1; maybe TRBD1 (5 bases). There are 13 residues in the CDR3. The V end lost 7 bases, the J end lost 7 bases, and 14 bases lay between the germline ends. Germline V CDR1 and CDR2: SNHLY, FYNNEI. In DNA form, the CDR3 reads TGTGCCAGCAAGGGGATGTGGCGTAATGAGCAGTTCTTC. This encodes CASKGMWRNEQFF.

This clonotype is labeled as medium-sized (0.01 to 0.1%). The V gene is TRBV20-1, the J gene TRBJ1-3; D is possibly TRBD1 (5 bases). Trimming shortened V by 6 bases and J by 0 bases, and 12 bases separated the two germline ends. CDR1 and CDR2 from the germline V gene are DFQATT and SNEGSKA (reference sequence). There are 14 residues in the CDR3. The CDR3 sequence: CSADSRSSGNTIYF. CDR3 coding DNA: TGCAGTGCCGACAGCAGAAGCTCTGGAAACACCATATATTTT.

The chain uses TRBV7-9 and TRBJ2-1; D is uncertain. CDR3 length: 17 residues. The germline CDR1 and CDR2 sequences are SEHNR and FQNEAQ (reference sequence). The ends were cut back, 7 bases at V and 0 bases at J, with 19 bases in the middle. The CDR3 DNA sequence: TGTGCCAGCATCCTTTCCCCCGACGGCGGCTCCTACAATGAGCAGTTCTTC. Its protein is CASILSPDGGSYNEQFF.

Ten or more counts support this clonotype. For the CDR3, the DNA is TGTGCCAGCAGTGCCTTACAGGGGAACGAGCAGTACTTC. Its protein product is CASSALQGNEQYF. This rearrangement joins TRBV6-1 to TRBJ2-7; TRBD1 aligns across 7 bases. From germline, CDR1 is MNHNS and CDR2 SASEGT. The CDR3 totals 13 residues. Losses at the gene ends were 4 bases for V and 5 bases for J; bases not matched to a gene: 5.

This clonotype was seen a handful of times. The V gene is TRBV5-5, the J gene TRBJ2-3, with 13 bases identical to TRBD2. The CDR3 is 15 residues long. Germline V gene data show CDR1 as SGHKS and CDR2 as YYEKEE (reference sequence). The V segment lost 4 bases and the J segment 4 bases; nucleotides outside the gene matches: 3. The CDR3 here is CASSRTSGRPDTQYF. CDR3 DNA: TGTGCCAGCAGCCGGACTAGCGGGAGACCAGATACGCAGTATTTT. The variable domain in full, completed from reference TRBV5-5 and TRBJ2-3, reads DAGVTQSPTHLIKTRGQQVTLRCSPISGHKSVSWYQQVLGQGPQFIFQYYEKEERGRGNFPDRFSARQFPNYSSELNVNALLLGDSALYLCASSRTSGRPDTQYFGPGTRLTVL.

Sample share makes this clonotype medium-sized (0.01 to 0.1%). The rearrangement uses TRBV15 and TRBJ1-5; D is possibly TRBD1 (6 bases). Germline V CDR1 and CDR2: LNHNV, YYDKDF (reference sequence). The CDR3 is 15 residues long. V was pared by 2 bases and J by 6 bases, with 14 bases between. Written as DNA, the CDR3 is TGTGCCACCAGCAGAACCACCGAGGGGGGTCAGCCCCAGCATTTT. Its protein is CATSRTTEGGQPQHF.

The gene calls are TRBV20-1 and TRBJ2-1; 9 bases map to TRBD1. Germline values: CDR1 DFQATT, CDR2 SNEGSKA (reference sequence). The junction had 11 bases not matched to a gene; V was cut back by 1 base and J by 1 base. The CDR3 extends over 18 amino acids. As DNA, the CDR3 is TGCAGTGCTAGAGGGGTAGGACAGGGGACGGGATCCTACAATGAGCAGTTCTTC. Its protein product is CSARGVGQGTGSYNEQFF.